The next 31 T cell receptor beta chains were all read from a single sample in a study of shared clonotypes between healthy human individuals. Sequencing used immunoSEQ multiplex PCR; TCRdb keeps in-frame clones, though not all of them. The sample shows 2 million or so clones, 90% to 95% of them seen only once. Material for sequencing was naive CD4+ T cells sorted from blood. Documented subset: CD45RA+ positively selected. The receptors were gathered from a man younger than 35 in good health.

The rearrangement joins TRBV7-6 to TRBJ2-5, with 10 bases that match TRBD2. Germline V gene sequence: CDR1 SGHVS, CDR2 FNYEAQ. Trimming at V came to 1 base and at J to 2 bases, leaving 4 bases not matched to a gene. This CDR3 comprises 16 residues. CDR3: CASSLGVAGGQETQYF. The CDR3 nucleotides are TGTGCCAGCAGCTTAGGGGTAGCGGGAGGACAAGAGACCCAGTACTTC.

The chain couples TRBV5-1 to TRBJ1-2; a possible D gene is TRBD1 (5 bases). Germline V gene sequence: CDR1 SGHRS, CDR2 YFSETQ. V was trimmed by 2 bases and J by 3 bases, leaving 17 bases between them. There are 16 residues in the CDR3. The CDR3 is CASSLEGRGAYYGYTF. CDR3 bases: TGCGCCAGCAGCTTAGAGGGAAGGGGTGCTTACTATGGCTACACCTTC.

The chain couples TRBV5-1 to TRBJ1-6; 12 positions match TRBD1. CDR3 length: 16 amino acids. The germline V gene encodes CDR1 SGHRS and CDR2 YFSETQ. Germline trimming cut 3 bases from V and 13 bases from J; bases unmatched to any gene: 11. In nucleotides, the CDR3 is TGCGCCAGCAGCTACGGCCGGGACAGGGGGCCGGGGCCCCTCCACTTT. Its protein product is CASSYGRDRGPGPLHF.

J is TRBJ2-4 and V is TRBV6-1, with unresolved D. This CDR3 is 14 amino acids long. The germline gives CDR1 MNHNS, CDR2 SASEGT. V was trimmed by 6 bases and J by 9 bases, leaving 18 bases between them. CDR3 nucleotide sequence: TGTGCCAGCAGGGTTCGACGGTCTGACGCCATTCAGTACTTC. Its protein product is CASRVRRSDAIQYF.

The rearrangement uses TRBV14 and TRBJ2-5; 13 positions agree with TRBD2. Germline V gives CDR1 SGHDN, CDR2 FVKESK. This CDR3 has 16 residues. Losses at the gene ends were 1 base for V and 5 bases for J; bases not matched to a gene: 4. In DNA form, the CDR3 reads TGTGCCAGCAGCCAAGGGACTAGCGGGAGAGGGGAGACCCAGTACTTC. It encodes CASSQGTSGRGETQYF.

The CDR3 nucleotides read TGTGCCTGGAGTGTAATGAGCGAGCAGTTCTTC. As protein: CAWSVMSEQFF. The chain uses TRBV30 and TRBJ2-1; D call uncertain. V lost 0 bases, J lost 10 bases, and 7 bases lay in between. Germline CDR1 reads GTSNPN; CDR2 reads SVGIG (reference sequence). The CDR3 totals 11 residues.

The V call is TRBV2, the J call TRBJ1-2; D might be TRBD1 (5 bases). The germline V and J ends were trimmed by 6 bases and 1 base, with 12 bases remaining between them. Germline V gene data show CDR1 as SNHLY and CDR2 as FYNNEI. CDR3 length: 14 residues. The CDR3 is CASRRGVDNYGYTF. As DNA, the CDR3 is TGTGCCAGCAGGAGGGGTGTAGATAACTATGGCTACACCTTC.

The chain couples TRBV4-1 to TRBJ1-5; D uncertain. CDR1 is MGHRA and CDR2 is YSYEKL in the germline V gene. The V end was cut by 6 bases, the J end by 5 bases, with 20 bases between. The CDR3 spans 16 residues. The CDR3 here is CASRHSVTKWDQPQHF. The CDR3 DNA is TGCGCCAGCAGACACTCGGTCACGAAATGGGATCAGCCCCAGCATTTT.

This clone was observed once. V usage is TRBV6-1 and J usage is TRBJ2-7, with TRBD1 matching over 8 bases. V trimming: 6 bases; J trimming: 3 bases; junction bases outside the gene matches: 7. There are 14 residues in the CDR3. CDR1 MNHNS and CDR2 SASEGT come from the germline V gene. The CDR3 spells CASSLGQDLYEQYF. The CDR3 DNA reads TGTGCCAGCAGCCTGGGACAGGACCTCTACGAGCAGTACTTC.

This rearrangement joins TRBV2 to TRBJ2-3; possible D gene TRBD1, 6 bases. There are 13 residues in the CDR3. Germline loops: CDR1 SNHLY, CDR2 FYNNEI. V was clipped by 7 bases and J by 1 base, with 9 bases between them. CDR3 sequence (DNA): TGTGCCAGCACAGGGGACCGCACAGATACGCAGTATTTT. Translation gives CASTGDRTDTQYF.

This chain connects TRBV6-5 to TRBJ2-5; TRBD2 matches at 12 bases. The germline V gene has CDR1 MNHEY and CDR2 SVGAGI. CDR3 length equals 15 residues. Unmatched junction bases numbered 8, after V lost 5 bases and J lost 7 bases. CDR3 sequence reads: CASSRASGGAGTQYF. CDR3 nucleotides: TGTGCCAGCAGTAGGGCTAGCGGGGGGGCCGGGACCCAGTACTTC.

The rearrangement links TRBV2 to TRBJ1-1; 8 bases fit TRBD1. After removal of 8 bases from V and 12 bases from J, the junction contained 11 bases not matched to a gene. This CDR3 has 12 amino acids. CDR1 SNHLY and CDR2 FYNNEI come from the germline V gene. The CDR3 spells CASGMTGTGTFF. CDR3 nucleotide sequence: TGTGCCAGCGGAATGACCGGGACAGGAACTTTCTTT.

This rearrangement joins TRBV7-2 to TRBJ2-7, with D possibly matching TRBD2 (7 bases). The CDR3 consists of 16 residues. The germline gives CDR1 SGHTA, CDR2 FQGNSA. The V gene lost 5 bases and the J gene lost 0 bases, with 17 bases spanning the gap. CDR3 in amino acids: CASSLEGGRSSYEQYF. Here the CDR3 DNA reads TGTGCCAGCAGCCTAGAGGGGGGGCGCAGCTCCTACGAGCAGTACTTC.

The chain combines TRBV4-3 with TRBJ2-3, with D perhaps TRBD2 (5 bases). V was shortened by 4 bases and J by 2 bases, with 13 bases between the two germline ends. Looked up from germline, CDR1 is LGHNA and CDR2 is YSLEER. The CDR3 totals 15 residues. CDR3 amino acids: CASSPGVSATDTQYF. Written as DNA, the CDR3 is TGCGCCAGCAGCCCCGGGGTTAGCGCCACAGATACGCAGTATTTT.

The chain is built from TRBV11-2 and TRBJ2-3; no reliable D call. The CDR3 has 13 residues. Germline values: CDR1 SGHAT, CDR2 FQNNGV. V was pared by 1 base and J by 6 bases, with 8 bases between. The CDR3 reads CASSLGSMDTQYF. The CDR3 DNA reads TGTGCCAGCAGCTTAGGCTCAATGGATACGCAGTATTTT.

The CDR3 sequence: CASSPSGRVGELFF. The DNA of the CDR3 is TGTGCCAGCAGCCCCTCTGGTCGTGTCGGGGAGCTGTTTTTT. The V gene is TRBV25-1, the J gene TRBJ2-2; D uncertain. The CDR3 extends over 14 amino acids. CDR1 MGHDK and CDR2 SYGVNS come from the germline V gene. V was clipped by 6 bases and J by 7 bases, with 15 bases between them.

The rearrangement links TRBV5-1 to TRBJ1-1; D gene uncertain. V lost 4 bases and J lost 0, with 10 bases in between. Germline assignment: CDR1 SGHRS and CDR2 YFSETQ. The CDR3 is 14 amino acids. The CDR3 reads CASSDGRLNTEAFF. The CDR3 DNA reads TGCGCCAGCAGCGATGGACGGCTGAACACTGAAGCTTTCTTT.

The chain has TRBV29-1 and TRBJ1-2, with a tentative D call TRBD1 (5 bases). Germline V gives CDR1 SQVTM, CDR2 ANQGSEA. The ends were cut back, 0 bases at V and 5 bases at J, with 13 bases in the middle. There are 14 residues in the CDR3. The DNA of the CDR3 is TGCAGCGTTGAAGAACAGGTCGGGGGTTATGGCTACACCTTC. Amino acid sequence: CSVEEQVGGYGYTF. Full variable domain (missing parts from reference TRBV29-1 and TRBJ1-2): SAVISQKPSRDICQRGTSLTIQCQVDSQVTMMFWYRQQPGQSLTLIATANQGSEATYESGFVIDKFPISRPNLTFSTLTVSNMSPEDSSIYLCSVEEQVGGYGYTFGSGTRLTVV.

The chain couples TRBV7-2 to TRBJ1-2, with 11 bases fitting TRBD1. V dropped 5 bases and J dropped 3; count of bases not matched to a gene: 5. Germline V gene lookup returns CDR1 SGHTA and CDR2 FQGNSA. This CDR3 has 15 amino acids. The CDR3 DNA is TGTGCCAGCAGCCGCCGGGGACAGGGGGACTATGGCTACACCTTC. As protein: CASSRRGQGDYGYTF.

The rearrangement links TRBV29-1 to TRBJ2-3; no firm D call. The germline V and J ends were trimmed by 4 bases and 0 bases, with 11 bases remaining between them. The germline V gene has CDR1 SQVTM and CDR2 ANQGSEA. This CDR3 comprises 14 residues. CDR3 DNA: TGCAGCGTTGGATTAACCATAAGCACAGATACGCAGTATTTT. Its translation: CSVGLTISTDTQYF.

The CDR3 is CASSYPGGAYF. The CDR3 bases are TGTGCCAGCAGTTACCCGGGGGGTGCGTATTTT. J is TRBJ2-3 and V is TRBV6-6; 7 nucleotides agree with TRBD2. The CDR3 extends over 11 amino acids. CDR1 is MNHNY and CDR2 is SVGAGI in the germline V gene (reference sequence). V lost 2 bases, J lost 14 bases, and 4 bases stayed unmatched.

The chain uses TRBV10-3 and TRBJ2-7, with D possibly being TRBD1 or TRBD2 (5 bases each). CDR3 length: 13 amino acids. The germline V gene has CDR1 ENHRY and CDR2 SYGVKD. Trimming removed 7 bases at V and 7 bases at J, with 17 bases between. The CDR3 nucleotides read TGTGCCATCACAAACCAGGGTAGAGGGGAGCAGTACTTC. Translating gives CAITNQGRGEQYF.

The chain employs TRBV15 and TRBJ1-5, with 7 nucleotides matching TRBD1. Looked up from germline, CDR1 is LNHNV and CDR2 is YYDKDF (reference sequence). The J segment lost 15 bases and the V segment lost 0 bases, leaving 23 bases of the junction unmatched. The CDR3 extends over 18 amino acids. The CDR3 DNA sequence: TGTGCCACCAGCAGAGATTTGGACCCGACAGGGTGGTCATCTGTGGTGCATTTT. Protein: CATSRDLDPTGWSSVVHF. Full variable domain (remainder filled in from reference TRBV15 and TRBJ1-5): DAMVIQNPRYQVTQFGKPVTLSCSQTLNHNVMYWYQQKSSQAPKLLFHYYDKDFNNEADTPDNFQSRRPNTSFCFLDIRSPGLGDTAMYLCATSRDLDPTGWSSVVHFGDGTRLSIL.

This chain uses TRBV20-1 with TRBJ1-1; D is possibly TRBD1 (5 bases). This CDR3 region has 11 residues. The ends were cut back, 0 bases at V and 11 bases at J, with 10 bases in the middle. From germline, CDR1 is DFQATT and CDR2 SNEGSKA (reference sequence). This chain's CDR3 is CSARERGEAFF. The CDR3 DNA reads as TGCAGTGCTAGAGAGCGGGGGGAGGCTTTCTTT.

The chain joins TRBV2 to TRBJ2-2, with 8 nucleotides matching TRBD1. Germline V gives CDR1 SNHLY, CDR2 FYNNEI. This CDR3 has 15 residues. The V segment lost 6 bases and the J segment 6 bases; nucleotides outside the gene matches: 9. The CDR3 spells CASRVDRGMAGELFF. CDR3 nucleotide sequence: TGTGCCAGCAGGGTAGACAGGGGTATGGCCGGGGAGCTGTTTTTT.

This clone appeared a single time. V is TRBV2 and J is TRBJ2-2; no firm D call. The CDR3 has 14 amino acids. Trimming stripped 7 bases from V and 1 base from J, with 10 bases between. Germline V CDR1 and CDR2: SNHLY, FYNNEI. The CDR3 loop is CASNNPGNTGELFF. Here the CDR3 DNA reads TGTGCCAGCAACAACCCGGGGAACACCGGGGAGCTGTTTTTT.

This chain connects TRBV6-5 to TRBJ1-1, with D possibly matching TRBD1 (5 bases). CDR3 length: 11 amino acids. V lost 1 base to trimming and J lost 10 bases, with 7 bases between them. Germline CDR1 reads MNHEY; CDR2 reads SVGAGI. This CDR3 reads CASSYLGVAFF. Here the CDR3 DNA reads TGTGCCAGCAGTTACTTGGGGGTAGCTTTCTTT.

The J gene is TRBJ1-3, the V gene TRBV6-1, with D possibly matching TRBD1 (5 bases). This CDR3 comprises 14 residues. The germline CDR1 and CDR2 sequences are MNHNS and SASEGT. Between the trimmed V and J ends, which lost 5 bases and 3 bases, there was a span of 11 bases. CDR3 sequence: CASSSDRSGNTIYF. DNA for the CDR3: TGTGCCAGCAGTTCTGACAGAAGTGGAAACACCATATATTTT.

The V and J genes are TRBV11-2 and TRBJ2-2; 9 bases are a match to TRBD1. CDR1 and CDR2 (germline): SGHAT, FQNNGV. The CDR3 is 15 residues long. Germline trimming cut 3 bases from V and 7 bases from J; bases unmatched to any gene: 6. CDR3 sequence (DNA): TGTGCCAGCAGCTTCACGGGGACAGGGAACGGGGAGCTGTTTTTT. It yields the protein CASSFTGTGNGELFF.

A single count supports this clone. The rearrangement joins TRBV4-3 to TRBJ2-1; a weak D match, TRBD2 (5 bases). CDR3 size: 16 residues. The germline gives CDR1 LGHNA, CDR2 YSLEER. Trimming took off 4 bases at V and 0 bases at J, with 13 bases between the two ends. CDR3 sequence (DNA): TGCGCCAGCAGCCTAGGACTCCATAGCTCCTACAATGAGCAGTTCTTC. Amino acid sequence: CASSLGLHSSYNEQFF.

This chain uses TRBV7-3 with TRBJ2-7; 8 nucleotides agree with TRBD1. Germline V CDR1 and CDR2: SGHTA, FQGTGA. Trimming took 5 bases from V and 3 from J; bases not matched to a gene: 9. The CDR3 sequence is 15 residues long. The CDR3 region is CASSADGTGLYEQYF. Written as DNA, the CDR3 is TGTGCCAGCAGCGCCGACGGGACAGGCCTCTACGAGCAGTACTTC.